Listed below are T cell receptor beta chains from one sample, sequenced in a study of blood T cell repertoires in COVID-19. Sequenced by immunoSEQ multiplex PCR; TCRdb stores in-frame clones only, minus some. The table includes approximately 300,000 clones, around 86% detected once. The sequencing input was peripheral blood. These receptors all come from a man aged 50-60 years with active or convalescent COVID-19. The CDR3 runs from the conserved cysteine through the conserved F or W. A D gene is named only where the DNA matches it firmly. Not every row has a clone size; where given, it reads once, few, many or a size class.

j_call cdr3_length d_call v_call clone_size cdr3_aa cdr3_nt
TRBJ1-5 15 . TRBV5-1 . CASSLTPGSNQPQHF TGCGCCAGCAGCTTGACCCCCGGGAGCAATCAGCCCCAGCATTTT
TRBJ1-2 13 TRBD1 TRBV15 . CATSSGQGNGYTF TGTGCCACCAGCAGTGGACAGGGTAATGGCTACACCTTC
TRBJ2-3 17 . TRBV9 . CASSVDIGGSIPDTQYF TGTGCCAGCAGCGTAGATATCGGGGGATCAATCCCAGATACGCAGTATTTT
TRBJ2-7 14 . TRBV9 . CASSVGQAGDEQYF TGTGCCAGCAGCGTAGGTCAGGCAGGTGACGAGCAGTACTTC
TRBJ2-1 16 TRBD2 TRBV5-1 . CASSLAGGWSYNEQFF TGCGCCAGCAGCTTAGCGGGAGGCTGGTCCTACAATGAGCAGTTCTTC
TRBJ2-1 11 . TRBV13 once CASSLVAEQFF TGTGCCAGCAGCTTAGTTGCGGAGCAGTTCTTC
TRBJ2-5 15 TRBD2 TRBV9 . CASSPRDYTQETQYF TGTGCCAGCAGCCCTCGGGACTACACCCAAGAGACCCAGTACTTC
TRBJ2-3 15 TRBD1 TRBV10-3 . CAISGGQGGTDTQYF TGTGCCATCAGTGGGGGACAGGGGGGGACAGATACGCAGTATTTT
TRBJ1-1 14 . TRBV7-3 . CASSLLGLNTEAFF TGTGCCAGCAGCTTATTGGGGCTGAACACTGAAGCTTTCTTT
TRBJ2-2 16 TRBD1 TRBV27 . CASSFFGTGSAGELFF TGTGCCAGCAGTTTTTTCGGGACAGGGTCCGCCGGGGAGCTGTTTTTT
TRBJ2-7 14 TRBD1 TRBV19 few CASSLRQGNDEQYF TGTGCCAGTAGTTTACGACAGGGGAACGACGAGCAGTACTTC
TRBJ2-7 14 . TRBV28 . CASSETGTKDEQYF TGTGCCAGCAGTGAGACCGGGACAAAGGACGAGCAGTACTTC
TRBJ2-2 13 . TRBV29-1 . CSVASSVGGELFF TGCAGCGTTGCGTCTAGCGTAGGCGGGGAGCTGTTTTTT
TRBJ2-6 18 TRBD1 TRBV27 . CASSLYGTGVAGANVLTF TGTGCCAGCAGTTTATATGGGACAGGGGTGGCTGGGGCCAACGTCCTGACTTTC
TRBJ2-6 16 TRBD1 TRBV9 . CASSVGQGAGANVLTF TGTGCCAGCAGCGTGGGACAGGGCGCTGGGGCCAACGTCCTGACTTTC
TRBJ1-1 17 . TRBV7-9 . CASSKRLLTGGDTEAFF TGTGCCAGCAGCAAACGACTCCTGACAGGAGGCGACACTGAAGCTTTCTTT
TRBJ2-5 20 TRBD2 TRBV3-1/TRBV3-2 . CASSRTGLAGGKTTQETQYF TGTGCCAGCAGCCGTACCGGACTAGCGGGGGGAAAGACGACACAAGAGACCCAGTACTTC
TRBJ2-2 15 TRBD1 TRBV5-1 . CASSLPGQGPGELFF TGCGCCAGCAGCTTACCGGGACAGGGACCCGGGGAGCTGTTTTTT
TRBJ2-1 14 . TRBV11-1 . CASSFGQRDNEQFF TGTGCCAGCAGCTTTGGCCAACGGGACAATGAGCAGTTCTTC
TRBJ2-5 15 TRBD2 TRBV2 . CASRSGLAVPETQYF TGTGCCAGCAGGTCGGGACTAGCGGTTCCAGAGACCCAGTACTTC
TRBJ1-2 14 . TRBV18 . CASSLSQGGSGYTF TGTGCCAGCTCACTTTCTCAGGGAGGCTCTGGCTACACCTTC
TRBJ2-5 18 TRBD2 TRBV5-4 . CASSPRPPTSGVGQTQYF TGTGCCAGCAGCCCCCGGCCCCCGACTAGCGGGGTTGGGCAGACCCAGTACTTC
TRBJ2-7 14 TRBD1 TRBV6-2/TRBV6-3 once CASSYEGQTYEQYF TGTGCCAGCAGTTACGAGGGACAGACCTACGAGCAGTACTTC
TRBJ2-7 15 . TRBV2 many CASSGGALTLYEQYF TGTGCCAGCAGTGGCGGGGCCCTAACACTTTACGAGCAGTACTTC
TRBJ2-2 13 . TRBV3-1/TRBV3-2 . CASSVGVAGELFF TGTGCCAGCAGTGTGGGAGTGGCCGGGGAGCTGTTTTTT
TRBJ1-1 14 . TRBV18 . CASSIRGADTEAFF TGTGCCAGCTCAATCAGGGGTGCGGACACTGAAGCTTTCTTT
TRBJ2-2 14 TRBD1 TRBV28 . CASKDRVDTGELFF TGTGCCAGCAAAGACAGGGTCGACACCGGGGAGCTGTTTTTT
TRBJ1-5 14 TRBD1 TRBV24-1 . CATSPQGWDQPQHF TGTGCCACCAGTCCACAGGGGTGGGATCAGCCCCAGCATTTT
TRBJ1-2 15 . TRBV28 once CASSTGEAGNYGYTF TGTGCCAGCAGCACCGGGGAGGCTGGTAACTATGGCTACACCTTC
TRBJ2-1 16 TRBD1 TRBV2 . CASRKRTGGSYNEQFF TGTGCCAGCCGCAAACGGACAGGGGGGAGCTACAATGAGCAGTTCTTC
TRBJ2-1 18 TRBD2 TRBV25-1 . CASSGLAGGLLWGNEQFF TGTGCCAGCAGTGGACTAGCGGGAGGACTTTTGTGGGGCAATGAGCAGTTCTTC
TRBJ1-2 15 TRBD1 TRBV4-3 few CASSQETGGRGGYTF TGCGCCAGCAGCCAAGAGACAGGGGGCCGGGGCGGCTACACCTTC
TRBJ1-2 13 TRBD1 TRBV28 . CATTGQDLYGYTF TGTGCCACCACCGGACAGGACCTCTATGGCTACACCTTC
TRBJ2-2 15 TRBD1 TRBV4-3 . CASSRGQGGDGELFF TGCGCCAGCAGCCGAGGACAGGGGGGGGACGGGGAGCTGTTTTTT
TRBJ1-1 16 . TRBV4-3 . CASSQVGRVTDTEAFF TGCGCCAGCAGCCAAGTGGGGAGGGTCACGGACACTGAAGCTTTCTTT
TRBJ2-3 15 TRBD2 TRBV28 . CASSSPGLLTDTQYF TGTGCCAGCAGTTCCCCGGGACTACTCACAGATACGCAGTATTTT
TRBJ2-5 14 TRBD1 TRBV29-1 . CSVEPGQGQETQYF TGCAGCGTCGAGCCGGGACAGGGGCAAGAGACCCAGTACTTC
TRBJ1-2 13 . TRBV3-1/TRBV3-2 . CASSQDRARDCTF TGTGCCAGCAGCCAAGATCGCGCCAGGGATTGCACCTTC
TRBJ2-5 14 TRBD2 TRBV28 . CASTPSGTIETQYF TGTGCCAGCACGCCCTCCGGGACTATAGAGACCCAGTACTTC
TRBJ1-3 15 . TRBV28 . CASIPPGNLGNTIYF TGTGCCAGCATACCCCCGGGAAATCTAGGAAACACCATATATTTT
TRBJ1-4 14 . TRBV30 . CAWRSGITNEKLFF TGTGCCTGGCGCTCCGGGATCACTAATGAAAAACTGTTTTTT
TRBJ2-3 15 TRBD2 TRBV5-1 . CASSPSGGAYDTQYF TGCGCCAGCAGCCCAAGCGGGGGGGCATATGATACGCAGTATTTT
TRBJ1-1 14 . TRBV6-5 . CASSPTNRNTEAFF TGTGCCAGCAGTCCGACAAACAGAAACACTGAAGCTTTCTTT
TRBJ1-2 14 TRBD1 TRBV7-9 once CASSSLDRAYGYTF TGTGCCAGCAGCTCTTTGGACAGGGCCTATGGCTACACCTTC
TRBJ1-1 16 TRBD1 TRBV4-2 . CASSQQDRARDTEAFF TGTGCCAGCAGCCAGCAGGACAGGGCTCGGGACACTGAAGCTTTCTTT
TRBJ1-2 15 TRBD1 TRBV2 . CASSPGGVGDYGYTF TGTGCCAGCAGCCCAGGGGGCGTAGGTGACTATGGCTACACCTTC
TRBJ2-5 14 TRBD2 TRBV6-2/TRBV6-3 . CASSLDGGQETQYF TGTGCCAGCAGCCTGGACGGGGGGCAAGAGACCCAGTACTTC
TRBJ1-2 15 TRBD1 TRBV7-2 . CASRFMGQGATGYTF TGTGCCAGCAGGTTTATGGGACAGGGGGCGACAGGCTACACCTTC
TRBJ1-3 19 TRBD1 TRBV28 few CASRPTVLGQAGSGNTIYF TGTGCCAGCAGGCCCACGGTTTTGGGACAGGCGGGCTCTGGAAACACCATATATTTT
TRBJ1-1 13 . TRBV2 . CAGRGTLNTEAFF TGTGCCGGCCGGGGGACGCTGAACACTGAAGCTTTCTTT
TRBJ2-3 12 . TRBV19 . CASTSGESTQYF TGTGCCAGTACCTCAGGGGAGTCCACGCAGTATTTT
TRBJ2-2 14 . TRBV5-1 . CASSVLVSSGELFF TGCGCCAGCAGCGTACTAGTTTCATCTGGGGAGCTGTTTTTT
TRBJ2-3 16 TRBD2 TRBV3-1/TRBV3-2 . CASSVTGLAGGDTQYF TGTGCCAGCAGCGTTACGGGACTAGCGGGAGGGGATACGCAGTATTTT
TRBJ1-1 16 . TRBV7-2 . CASSLVGGRLNTEAFF TGTGCCAGCAGCTTAGTTGGGGGCAGGTTGAACACTGAAGCTTTCTTT
TRBJ2-1 18 . TRBV7-2 . CASSLAPMGAGAYNEQFF TGTGCCAGCAGCTTAGCTCCCATGGGGGCGGGAGCCTACAATGAGCAGTTCTTC
TRBJ2-1 16 TRBD2 TRBV7-6 . CASSVTSGGELHEQFF TGTGCCAGCAGCGTTACTAGCGGGGGGGAATTACATGAGCAGTTCTTC
TRBJ1-2 14 . TRBV2 . CASTSDRTYYGYTF TGTGCCAGCACCTCCGACAGAACTTACTATGGCTACACCTTC